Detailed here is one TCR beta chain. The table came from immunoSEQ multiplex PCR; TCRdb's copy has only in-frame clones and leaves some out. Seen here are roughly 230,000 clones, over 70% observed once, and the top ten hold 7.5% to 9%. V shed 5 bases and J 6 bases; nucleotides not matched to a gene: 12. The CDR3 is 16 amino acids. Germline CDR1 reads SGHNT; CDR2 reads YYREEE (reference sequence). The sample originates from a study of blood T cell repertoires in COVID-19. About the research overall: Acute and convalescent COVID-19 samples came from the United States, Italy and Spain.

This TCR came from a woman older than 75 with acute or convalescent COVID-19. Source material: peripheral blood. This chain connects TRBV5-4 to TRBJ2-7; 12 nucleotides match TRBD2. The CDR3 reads CASRPPGLAGLVEQYF. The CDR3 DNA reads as TGTGCCAGCAGACCTCCGGGACTAGCGGGTCTCGTCGAGCAGTACTTC.